The 29 T cell receptor beta chains in this list originate from one sample, sequenced in a study of cytomegalovirus exposure and HLA in healthy donors. Clones were read by immunoSEQ multiplex PCR, and TCRdb kept only the in-frame ones, dropping some. The sample holds 150,000 or so clones, around 89% seen once. Sequencing used PBMCs. These receptors originate from a woman in her thirties in good health and CMV-seropositive.

This chain uses TRBV28 with TRBJ2-7; 7 nucleotides agree with TRBD1. J was trimmed by 2 bases and V by 4 bases; bases with no gene match: 8. The CDR3 sequence is 15 residues long. The germline V gene encodes CDR1 MDHEN and CDR2 SYDVKM. This chain's CDR3 is CASSSSYRGPYEQYF. Written as DNA, the CDR3 is TGTGCCAGCAGTTCCTCGTACAGGGGCCCCTACGAGCAGTACTTC.

The chain combines TRBV9 with TRBJ1-6; D may be TRBD1 (5 bases). Per the germline V gene, CDR1 is SGDLS and CDR2 is YYNGEE. CDR3 length equals 14 residues. Trimming took 0 bases from V and 7 from J, leaving 8 bases between them. The CDR3 loop is CASSVGGGNSPLHF. DNA for the CDR3: TGTGCCAGCAGCGTAGGCGGGGGGAATTCACCCCTCCACTTT.

The chain employs TRBV9 and TRBJ2-1, with TRBD2 as a possible D gene (7 bases). The V gene lost 7 bases and the J gene lost 8 bases, with 19 bases spanning the gap. This CDR3 is built from 14 residues. Germline loops: CDR1 SGDLS, CDR2 YYNGEE. The CDR3 protein is CASALGGAIDEQFF. The CDR3 DNA follows: TGTGCCAGCGCCTTAGGGGGGGCCATCGATGAGCAGTTCTTC. Supplemented by reference TRBV9 and TRBJ2-1, the full variable domain reads DSGVTQTPKHLITATGQRVTLRCSPRSGDLSVYWYQQSLDQGLQFLIQYYNGEERAKGNILERFSAQQFPDLHSELNLSSLELGDSALYFCASALGGAIDEQFFGPGTRLTVL.

The chain links TRBV27 to TRBJ1-5; no reliable D call. Germline V CDR1 and CDR2: MNHEY, SMNVEV (reference sequence). V gave up 4 bases and J gave up 5 bases, with 9 bases separating them. The CDR3 loop spans 13 amino acids. CDR3 region: CASSYGAYQPQHF. CDR3 in DNA: TGTGCCAGCAGTTACGGAGCTTATCAGCCCCAGCATTTT.

This clone appeared once. The gene calls are TRBV11-3 and TRBJ2-3; 8 nucleotides line up with TRBD2. This CDR3 spans 15 amino acids. Losses at the gene ends were 6 bases for V and 5 bases for J; bases not matched to a gene: 10. Per germline, CDR1 SGHNT and CDR2 YENEEA. The CDR3 spells CASSLTGTRLDTQYF. The CDR3 nucleotides read TGTGCCAGCAGTCTGACCGGGACTAGGTTAGATACGCAGTATTTT. Supplemented by reference TRBV11-3 and TRBJ2-3, the full variable domain reads EAGVVQSPRYKIIEKKQPVAFWCNPISGHNTLYWYLQNLGQGPELLIRYENEEAVDDSQLPKDRFSAERLKGVDSTLKIQPAELGDSAVYLCASSLTGTRLDTQYFGPGTRLTVL.

The rearrangement links TRBV5-4 to TRBJ2-1; D remains unclear. The CDR3 length is 17 residues. Trimming shortened V by 1 base and J by 0 bases, and 14 bases separated the two germline ends. CDR1 and CDR2 (germline): SGHNT, YYREEE (reference sequence). CDR3: CASSLLSARSSYNEQFF. CDR3 DNA sequence: TGTGCCAGCAGCTTGCTGTCAGCGCGGAGCTCCTACAATGAGCAGTTCTTC.

The rearrangement links TRBV2 to TRBJ1-1, with D perhaps TRBD1 (6 bases). The CDR3 contains 15 residues. Germline V gives CDR1 SNHLY, CDR2 FYNNEI. Trimming pared 8 bases from V and 3 bases from J, leaving 19 bases between. CDR3 sequence: CASFGGEGFDTEAFF. CDR3 coding DNA: TGTGCCAGCTTTGGGGGCGAAGGTTTCGACACTGAAGCTTTCTTT.

This chain connects TRBV6-1 to TRBJ2-7; 9 nucleotides align to TRBD2. V lost 3 bases and J lost 0; bases outside the gene matches: 12. Germline values: CDR1 MNHNS, CDR2 SASEGT. CDR3 length equals 18 residues. The DNA for the CDR3 is TGTGCCAGCAGTGACCTCGCGTTAGCGGGAGAGAGCTCCTACGAGCAGTACTTC. The encoded protein is CASSDLALAGESSYEQYF.

The chain uses TRBV27 and TRBJ1-4, with 12 bases that match TRBD1. V lost 3 bases, J lost 8 bases, and 22 bases stayed unmatched. CDR3 length equals 21 residues. Germline V CDR1 and CDR2: MNHEY, SMNVEV (reference sequence). In DNA, the CDR3 is TGTGCCAGCAGTTTTACCCAAAGCGAACCGGGACAGGGGGCGCCGCAGGAAAAACTGTTTTTT. The encoded protein is CASSFTQSEPGQGAPQEKLFF.

This chain joins TRBV6-6 and TRBJ2-7; D may be TRBD1 (6 bases). V was trimmed by 0 bases and J by 4 bases, leaving 13 bases between them. The CDR3 has 15 amino acids. Germline V gives CDR1 MNHNY, CDR2 SVGAGI (reference sequence). CDR3 residues: CASSYSGQQAYEQYF. CDR3 nucleotides: TGTGCCAGCAGTTACTCCGGACAGCAGGCGTACGAGCAGTACTTC.

The chain couples TRBV4-1 to TRBJ2-3; 12 bases fit TRBD2. The CDR3 has 16 amino acids. Trimming removed 4 bases from V and 6 bases from J; junction bases left unmatched: 8. Germline loops: CDR1 MGHRA, CDR2 YSYEKL. The DNA for the CDR3 is TGCGCCAGCAGCCTCTCTAGCGGGGGGGCCGAGGATACGCAGTATTTT. Protein: CASSLSSGGAEDTQYF.

The rearrangement joins TRBV27 to TRBJ1-2; possibly TRBD1 for D (5 bases). Germline V gene lookup returns CDR1 MNHEY and CDR2 SMNVEV (reference sequence). V shed 6 bases and J shed 4 bases, with 21 bases lying between them. The CDR3 totals 16 residues. CDR3 protein: CASRTSVQGLTYGYTF. CDR3 nucleotides: TGTGCCAGCAGGACATCCGTGCAGGGCCTCACCTATGGCTACACCTTC.

The chain employs TRBV4-1 and TRBJ2-2, with a tentative D call TRBD1 (6 bases). The germline V gene encodes CDR1 MGHRA and CDR2 YSYEKL. Between the trimmed V and J ends, which lost 4 bases and 7 bases, there was a span of 10 bases. This CDR3 spans 13 amino acids. This CDR3 is CASSLQGFGELFF. CDR3 DNA: TGCGCCAGCAGCCTCCAGGGGTTCGGGGAGCTGTTTTTT.

V and J are TRBV7-9 and TRBJ2-1, with 9 bases fitting TRBD2. Germline-derived CDR1 and CDR2 are SEHNR and FQNEAQ (reference sequence). This CDR3 contains 14 residues. After removal of 3 bases from V and 8 bases from J, the junction contained 5 bases not matched to a gene. The CDR3 DNA sequence: TGTGCCAGCAGCTTCACAGCGGGGGGCGATGAGCAGTTCTTC. This sequence encodes CASSFTAGGDEQFF.

V usage is TRBV7-8 and J usage is TRBJ2-5; the D gene is possibly TRBD2 (5 bases). Germline V gives CDR1 SGHVS, CDR2 FQNEAQ. This CDR3 is built from 14 residues. V lost 4 bases to trimming and J lost 2 bases, with 11 bases between them. The CDR3 nucleotides are TGTGCCAGCAGCTCCGGGAACCTACAAGAGACCCAGTACTTC. This translates into CASSSGNLQETQYF.

The chain couples TRBV5-1 to TRBJ1-1, with D perhaps TRBD1 (5 bases). V lost 6 bases to trimming and J lost 6 bases, with 12 bases between them. CDR3 length: 12 residues. Germline CDR1 reads SGHRS; CDR2 reads YFSETQ. The CDR3 region has the DNA TGCGCCAGCACGGGGGAGGGTGCTGAAGCTTTCTTT. Amino acids: CASTGEGAEAFF.

J is TRBJ2-3 and V is TRBV9; D may be TRBD1 (6 bases). The CDR3 contains 17 residues. V dropped 0 bases and J dropped 2 bases, with 16 bases sitting between them. The germline V gene encodes CDR1 SGDLS and CDR2 YYNGEE. The CDR3 DNA is TGTGCCAGCAGCGTAGAACCCTCTGGGGGCGTCACAGATACGCAGTATTTT. Translating gives CASSVEPSGGVTDTQYF.

The V gene is TRBV19, the J gene TRBJ2-6, with D uncertain. The CDR3 is made up of 14 amino acids. Trimming stripped 1 base from V and 4 bases from J, with 5 bases between. Germline V gene data show CDR1 as LNHDA and CDR2 as SQIVND (reference sequence). The CDR3 region has the DNA TGTGCCAGTAGTATAGTTCTGGGGGCCAACGTCCTGACTTTC. Its translation is CASSIVLGANVLTF.

The chain employs TRBV7-8 and TRBJ2-7, with 10 nucleotides matching TRBD2. The length of the CDR3 is 17 residues. Germline V gives CDR1 SGHVS, CDR2 FQNEAQ. V lost 5 bases to trimming and J lost 0 bases; unmatched junction nucleotides: 10. CDR3 coding DNA: TGTGCCAGCAGCAAAACGTTTAGCGGGGGGAGCTCCTACGAGCAGTACTTC. Protein product: CASSKTFSGGSSYEQYF.

A few counts support this clone. The rearrangement links TRBV29-1 to TRBJ1-2, with 7 bases that match TRBD1. Trimming removed 6 bases from V and 1 base from J; junction bases left unmatched: 5. The CDR3 totals 13 residues. Germline values: CDR1 SQVTM, CDR2 ANQGSEA. The CDR3 loop reads CSVGDSVNYGYTF. The CDR3 DNA reads as TGCAGCGTAGGGGACAGCGTTAACTATGGCTACACCTTC. The variable domain in full, completed from reference TRBV29-1 and TRBJ1-2, reads SAVISQKPSRDICQRGTSLTIQCQVDSQVTMMFWYRQQPGQSLTLIATANQGSEATYESGFVIDKFPISRPNLTFSTLTVSNMSPEDSSIYLCSVGDSVNYGYTFGSGTRLTVV.

This clone was observed a single time. The rearrangement joins TRBV9 to TRBJ1-6, with a tentative D call TRBD1 (5 bases). V was cut by 0 bases and J by 7 bases, with 14 bases left in between. From germline, CDR1 is SGDLS and CDR2 YYNGEE. This CDR3 region has 16 residues. The DNA of the CDR3 is TGTGCCAGCAGCGTAGATGGGGGGATCGTCAATTCACCCCTCCACTTT. Translating it yields CASSVDGGIVNSPLHF.

The chain links TRBV7-3 to TRBJ2-2, with D uncertain. Germline V gene sequence: CDR1 SGHTA, CDR2 FQGTGA. The CDR3 runs 17 residues. V lost 3 bases and J lost 5, with 19 bases in between. The CDR3 sequence is CASSLVGGSDQTGELFF. The DNA of the CDR3 is TGTGCCAGCAGCTTGGTAGGCGGATCCGACCAGACCGGGGAGCTGTTTTTT.

The gene calls are TRBV27 and TRBJ2-1; tentatively, D is TRBD1 (6 bases). This CDR3 is built from 13 residues. From germline, CDR1 is MNHEY and CDR2 SMNVEV (reference sequence). V was pared by 3 bases and J by 8 bases, with 11 bases between. The CDR3 DNA reads as TGTGCCAGCAGTTTGACAGGTAGTCATGAGCAGTTCTTC. Amino acid sequence: CASSLTGSHEQFF.

The V and J genes are TRBV6-5 and TRBJ2-3; 8 nucleotides agree with TRBD1. This CDR3 is built from 14 residues. V was pared by 2 bases and J by 5 bases, with 3 bases of the junction left unmatched. The germline gives CDR1 MNHEY, CDR2 SVGAGI. The DNA for the CDR3 is TGTGCCAGCAGTTACCGGACAGGGTTAGATACGCAGTATTTT. Translating it yields CASSYRTGLDTQYF.

Comment on this clone: Likely a read error: the CDR3 ends without its conserved phenylalanine or tryptophan. The DNA is left out, because the CDR3 cannot be placed on it with certainty; the CDR3 is given as TCRdb lists it. The CDR3 loop reads CASSYSSGTASL. The chain couples TRBV6-6 to TRBJ2-7; TRBD2 was called by the table and not checked on the DNA. CDR1 and CDR2 (germline): MNHNY, SVGAGI (reference sequence). The CDR3 spans 12 residues, counting both ends.

The chain couples TRBV6-1 to TRBJ2-3, with D tentatively TRBD2 (6 bases). Germline V gene data show CDR1 as MNHNS and CDR2 as SASEGT. The CDR3 contains 15 residues. The V and J ends lost 7 bases and 2 bases respectively, with 16 bases between them. Written as DNA, the CDR3 is TGTGCCAGCACCATCCGGACTACCTACACAGATACGCAGTATTTT. Translating gives CASTIRTTYTDTQYF.

The chain combines TRBV11-1 with TRBJ1-1; D is uncertain. In germline, CDR1 is SGHAT, CDR2 FQDESV (reference sequence). The V end lost 5 bases, the J end lost 0 bases, and 13 bases lay between the germline ends. The CDR3 extends over 15 amino acids. CDR3 in DNA: TGTGCCAGCAGCCTACTGAGGGCAGTGAACACTGAAGCTTTCTTT. The encoded protein is CASSLLRAVNTEAFF.

This clone was seen more than once but under ten times. The CDR3 reads CAISGDSYGYTF. CDR3 nucleotides: TGTGCCATCAGTGGGGACAGCTATGGCTACACCTTC. The chain couples TRBV10-3 to TRBJ1-2; 7 nucleotides line up with TRBD1. V dropped 4 bases and J dropped 4; count of bases not matched to a gene: 0. CDR1 is ENHRY, CDR2 SYGVKD, per germline. The CDR3 runs to 12 residues.

This chain connects TRBV14 to TRBJ2-5; possible D gene TRBD1, 5 bases. Germline assignment: CDR1 SGHDN and CDR2 FVKESK. The CDR3 contains 14 residues. The V end was cut by 7 bases, the J end by 5 bases, with 17 bases between. In DNA form, the CDR3 reads TGTGCCAGCACCCCCGGGCCAGGGCTGGAGACCCAGTACTTC. As protein: CASTPGPGLETQYF.